This TCR beta chain was recovered during a study of blood T cell repertoires in COVID-19. Across the whole study: Samples came from the United States, Italy and Spain, spanning acute and convalescent COVID-19. From T cells, B-cell-depleted T cells, or PBMCs came the material, which was cDNA or gDNA.

The authors' processing: Amplification with reference gene primers provided the estimates of nucleated cell counts. Method: immunoSEQ multiplex PCR; TCRdb's copy keeps in-frame clones and lacks some. V, J and clone size are taken as reported in that table, and D and trimming were inferred from the DNA itself. The sample carries 100,000 or so clones, about 90% recorded once. The TCR was taken from a man aged 45-65 years with acute or convalescent COVID-19. Material for sequencing was peripheral blood.

CDR3 sequence: CASSAPLGASGANVLTF. For the CDR3, the DNA is TGTGCCAGCAGTGCCCCATTGGGGGCGTCTGGGGCCAACGTCCTGACTTTC. The rearrangement links TRBV28 to TRBJ2-6; tentatively, D is TRBD1 (6 bases). The germline V and J ends were trimmed by 5 bases and 1 base, with 15 bases remaining between them. The CDR3 is 17 residues long. Germline assignment: CDR1 MDHEN and CDR2 SYDVKM.